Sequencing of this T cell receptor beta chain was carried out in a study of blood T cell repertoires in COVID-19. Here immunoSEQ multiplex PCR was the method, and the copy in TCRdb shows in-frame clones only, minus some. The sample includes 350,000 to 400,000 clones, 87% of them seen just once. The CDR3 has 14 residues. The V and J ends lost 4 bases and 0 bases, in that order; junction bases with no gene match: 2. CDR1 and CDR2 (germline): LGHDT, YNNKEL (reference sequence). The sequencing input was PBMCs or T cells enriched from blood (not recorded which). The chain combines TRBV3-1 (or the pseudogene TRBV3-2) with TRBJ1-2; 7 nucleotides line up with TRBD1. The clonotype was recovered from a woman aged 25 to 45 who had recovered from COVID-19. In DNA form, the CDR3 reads TGTGCCAGCAGCCTTGACAGGGCTAACTATGGCTACACCTTC. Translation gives CASSLDRANYGYTF.